Reported below is one T cell receptor beta chain. Its antigen is not identified. Read coverage stops 3 residues before the CDR3 terminus; the germline J gene supplies the remainder. This entry comes from a study of T cells in women clearing cervical HPV infection. Study context: Case blood was drawn a median approximately 150 days after lesion detection. General study results and limits: CIN3+ cases had significantly higher TCR richness than controls; evenness did not differ.

TCRdb keeps only in-frame clones here, not all; method: immunoSEQ multiplex PCR. The table for this sample gives fewer than 25,000 clones. The ends were cut back, 5 bases at V and 5 bases at J, with 12 bases in the middle. This CDR3 is built from 13 residues. Germline values: CDR1 SGHNT, CDR2 YYREEE (reference sequence). The receptor's source is a woman aged 18 to 75 with a cervical HPV16 infection that either progressed to CIN3+ or cleared (not recorded which). Material: blood buffy coat. The chain carries TRBV5-4 and TRBJ2-3, with a possible D match to TRBD1 (6 bases). CDR3: CASRTGVGDTQYF. The CDR3 DNA, read in part, is TGTGCCAGCAGGACAGGAGTGGGAGATACG.